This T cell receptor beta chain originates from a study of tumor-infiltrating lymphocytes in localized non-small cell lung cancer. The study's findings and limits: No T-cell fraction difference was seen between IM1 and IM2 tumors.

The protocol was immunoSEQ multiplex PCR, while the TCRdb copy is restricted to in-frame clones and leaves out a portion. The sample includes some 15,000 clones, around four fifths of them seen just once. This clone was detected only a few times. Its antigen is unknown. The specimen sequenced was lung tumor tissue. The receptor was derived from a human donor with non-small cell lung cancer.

For the CDR3, the DNA is TGTGCCAGCAGTGAATCAGGGGGCAATCAGCCCCAGCATTTT. Protein product: CASSESGGNQPQHF. V usage is TRBV6-1 and J usage is TRBJ1-5; D may be TRBD1 (6 bases). CDR1 and CDR2 (germline): MNHNS, SASEGT. The CDR3 has 14 residues. Trimming shortened V by 2 bases and J by 2 bases, and 7 bases separated the two germline ends.